Listed below are T cell receptor beta chains from one sample, sequenced in a study of cytomegalovirus exposure and HLA in healthy donors. TCRdb's table, derived via immunoSEQ multiplex PCR, lists solely in-frame clones and lacks some. The table has some 170,000 clones, about 89% seen once. The sequencing input was PBMCs. The receptors here all came from a man aged 18 to 30 in good health and CMV-seropositive. Each CDR3 is given with its conserved first and last residue. D genes are given only for firm matches. Clone size is given for some rows only: seen once, a few or many times, or a class if the clone is expanded.

CDR3 DNA: TGTGCCAGCAGCTTTGGAGGGAACACTGAAGCTTTCTTT; CDR3 protein: CASSFGGNTEAFF; D gene: .; J gene: TRBJ1-1; clone size: few; V gene: TRBV5-4
CDR3 DNA: TGTGCCTGGAGTGTGGGCCCCAGAGTAGGTGGCTACACCTTC; CDR3 protein: CAWSVGPRVGGYTF; D gene: .; J gene: TRBJ1-2; clone size: .; V gene: TRBV30
CDR3 DNA: TGTGCCAGCAGCTTCTCTGAGGCCGGGGAGCTGTTTTTT; CDR3 protein: CASSFSEAGELFF; D gene: .; J gene: TRBJ2-2; clone size: once; V gene: TRBV7-2
CDR3 DNA: TGTGCCAGCAGCCCCGGGCAGGGGGCCTACGAGCAGTACTTC; CDR3 protein: CASSPGQGAYEQYF; D gene: TRBD1; J gene: TRBJ2-7; clone size: .; V gene: TRBV7-9
CDR3 DNA: TGTGCCAGCAGTCTCCAGGGTCATGGCTACACCTTC; CDR3 protein: CASSLQGHGYTF; D gene: .; J gene: TRBJ1-2; clone size: .; V gene: TRBV6-1
CDR3 DNA: TGTGCCAGTACCCCGACTGCTACTACAGATACGCAGTATTTT; CDR3 protein: CASTPTATTDTQYF; D gene: .; J gene: TRBJ2-3; clone size: .; V gene: TRBV19
CDR3 DNA: TGTGCCAGTAGTACCGGACGGGGGGCAAACGGGGAGCTGTTTTTT; CDR3 protein: CASSTGRGANGELFF; D gene: .; J gene: TRBJ2-2; clone size: .; V gene: TRBV19
CDR3 DNA: TGCGCCAGCAGCTTGGACCCGGGGGGACTCACCGGGGAGCTGTTTTTT; CDR3 protein: CASSLDPGGLTGELFF; D gene: TRBD2; J gene: TRBJ2-2; clone size: .; V gene: TRBV5-1
CDR3 DNA: TGCGCCAGCAGTCCAGGACTGAACAATCAGCCCCAGCATTTT; CDR3 protein: CASSPGLNNQPQHF; D gene: .; J gene: TRBJ1-5; clone size: .; V gene: TRBV5-1
CDR3 DNA: TGTGCCAGCAGCGAACAGGGGGCTGGGGTGCAGTTCTTC; CDR3 protein: CASSEQGAGVQFF; D gene: TRBD1; J gene: TRBJ2-1; clone size: .; V gene: TRBV9
CDR3 DNA: TGTGCCAGCAGCGGAGGGACTAGCGGGCAAGAGACCCAGTACTTC; CDR3 protein: CASSGGTSGQETQYF; D gene: TRBD2; J gene: TRBJ2-5; clone size: few; V gene: TRBV2
CDR3 DNA: TGTGCTAGCAGCCGATCGTGGGCAGAGACCCAGTACTTC; CDR3 protein: CASSRSWAETQYF; D gene: .; J gene: TRBJ2-5; clone size: .; V gene: TRBV7-7
CDR3 DNA: TGCGCCAGCAGCCCGCGGGGGGAGATGAACACTGAAGCTTTCTTT; CDR3 protein: CASSPRGEMNTEAFF; D gene: .; J gene: TRBJ1-1; clone size: .; V gene: TRBV4-1
CDR3 DNA: TGTGCCAGCAGCTTACTGGGGGCGATGGACAATGAGCAGTTCTTC; CDR3 protein: CASSLLGAMDNEQFF; D gene: .; J gene: TRBJ2-1; clone size: .; V gene: TRBV7-3
CDR3 DNA: TGTGCCAGCAGCTCCTTCTCCGGGACTAGCGCGACAGATACGCAGTATTTT; CDR3 protein: CASSSFSGTSATDTQYF; D gene: TRBD2; J gene: TRBJ2-3; clone size: .; V gene: TRBV7-9
CDR3 DNA: TGTGCCAGCACCCCCAGGGGGAGTGGGGACTCGGGCGAGCAGTACTTC; CDR3 protein: CASTPRGSGDSGEQYF; D gene: .; J gene: TRBJ2-7; clone size: .; V gene: TRBV9
CDR3 DNA: TGTGCCAGCATCTTAGAAACGGCAGGGATTGGTGAAGCTTTCTTT; CDR3 protein: CASILETAGIGEAFF; D gene: .; J gene: TRBJ1-1; clone size: .; V gene: TRBV7-2
CDR3 DNA: TGTGCCAGCAGAAGAGGGGGATGGTACGAGCAGTACTTC; CDR3 protein: CASRRGGWYEQYF; D gene: .; J gene: TRBJ2-7; clone size: .; V gene: TRBV27
CDR3 DNA: TGTGCCAGCAGTCAGGGAACCTTCTACGAGCAGTACTTC; CDR3 protein: CASSQGTFYEQYF; D gene: .; J gene: TRBJ2-7; clone size: .; V gene: TRBV28
CDR3 DNA: TGTGCCTGGAGTGGTTACAGAATACGCCAGCCCCAGCATTTT; CDR3 protein: CAWSGYRIRQPQHF; D gene: .; J gene: TRBJ1-5; clone size: .; V gene: TRBV30
CDR3 DNA: TGCAGCGTTCGTGAAGGGAGTAGCAATCAGCCCCAGCATTTT; CDR3 protein: CSVREGSSNQPQHF; D gene: .; J gene: TRBJ1-5; clone size: .; V gene: TRBV29-1
CDR3 DNA: TGTGCCAGCAGCCAAAACGGGGGGGCCTCCTACAATGAGCAGTTCTTC; CDR3 protein: CASSQNGGASYNEQFF; D gene: TRBD2; J gene: TRBJ2-1; clone size: .; V gene: TRBV4-2
CDR3 DNA: TGCAGCTTCCTAGCGGGAGGCCATGAGCAGTTCTTC; CDR3 protein: CSFLAGGHEQFF; D gene: TRBD2; J gene: TRBJ2-1; clone size: .; V gene: TRBV29-1
CDR3 DNA: TGCGCCAGCAGCTTGGAAGCCTTCAAGACTGAAGCTTTCTTT; CDR3 protein: CASSLEAFKTEAFF; D gene: .; J gene: TRBJ1-1; clone size: .; V gene: TRBV5-1
CDR3 DNA: TGTGCCAGCAGCTTCGGGACAGGGGGAGATACGCAGTATTTT; CDR3 protein: CASSFGTGGDTQYF; D gene: TRBD1; J gene: TRBJ2-3; clone size: .; V gene: TRBV7-3
CDR3 DNA: TGCGCCACCAGACAGGGGGCTAACAATGAGCAGTTCTTC; CDR3 protein: CATRQGANNEQFF; D gene: TRBD1; J gene: TRBJ2-1; clone size: .; V gene: TRBV10-2
CDR3 DNA: TGTGCCAGCAGCTTAGAGAGGACAGCCTACGAGCAGTACTTC; CDR3 protein: CASSLERTAYEQYF; D gene: .; J gene: TRBJ2-7; clone size: .; V gene: TRBV11-2
CDR3 DNA: TGCGCCAGCAGCTTGTATTCTAGCGGGGGCCTTTTGGAGCAGTACTTC; CDR3 protein: CASSLYSSGGLLEQYF; D gene: TRBD2; J gene: TRBJ2-7; clone size: .; V gene: TRBV5-1
CDR3 DNA: TGTGCCATCAGTGGAAGACAGGGAATTCTCTACGAGCAGTACTTC; CDR3 protein: CAISGRQGILYEQYF; D gene: TRBD1; J gene: TRBJ2-7; clone size: .; V gene: TRBV10-3
CDR3 DNA: TGCGCCAGCTCATCCACCCTAGCGGGAGTAAACAATGAGCAGTTCTTC; CDR3 protein: CASSSTLAGVNNEQFF; D gene: TRBD2; J gene: TRBJ2-1; clone size: .; V gene: TRBV5-1
CDR3 DNA: TGTGCCACCCACCGTCCAGGGAACACTGAAGCTTTCTTT; CDR3 protein: CATHRPGNTEAFF; D gene: .; J gene: TRBJ1-1; clone size: .; V gene: TRBV28
CDR3 DNA: TGCAGCGCCGAAGGGAGCAGCTCCTACGAGCAGTACTTC; CDR3 protein: CSAEGSSSYEQYF; D gene: .; J gene: TRBJ2-7; clone size: .; V gene: TRBV29-1
CDR3 DNA: TGTGCCAGCAGCTTCGGACAGGGCGGGGAAAAACTGTTTTTT; CDR3 protein: CASSFGQGGEKLFF; D gene: TRBD1; J gene: TRBJ1-4; clone size: .; V gene: TRBV7-9
CDR3 DNA: TGTGCCAGCAAAGGCGAGGACACCGGGGAGCTGTTTTTT; CDR3 protein: CASKGEDTGELFF; D gene: .; J gene: TRBJ2-2; clone size: .; V gene: TRBV6-4
CDR3 DNA: TGTGCCAGCAGTTGGGGAGCAACTAATGAAAAACTGTTTTTT; CDR3 protein: CASSWGATNEKLFF; D gene: .; J gene: TRBJ1-4; clone size: .; V gene: TRBV27
CDR3 DNA: TGTGCCAGCAGCCAAGTGAGAGGACAGGTTACTCAAAATTCACCCCTCCACTTT; CDR3 protein: CASSQVRGQVTQNSPLHF; D gene: TRBD1; J gene: TRBJ1-6; clone size: .; V gene: TRBV14
CDR3 DNA: TGTGCCAGCAGTTTGATCCACAGGGGACAGCCCCAGCATTTT; CDR3 protein: CASSLIHRGQPQHF; D gene: TRBD1; J gene: TRBJ1-5; clone size: .; V gene: TRBV28
CDR3 DNA: TGTGCCAGCTCCCCCACGGGGATGGGGACTGAAGCTTTCTTT; CDR3 protein: CASSPTGMGTEAFF; D gene: .; J gene: TRBJ1-1; clone size: .; V gene: TRBV18
CDR3 DNA: TGTGCCAGCAGACCAACAGGGGGCGCAAATTTAGCTTTCTTT; CDR3 protein: CASRPTGGANLAFF; D gene: TRBD1; J gene: TRBJ1-1; clone size: .; V gene: TRBV27
CDR3 DNA: TGTGCCAGCAGCATCGGGATAGCGGGAGGAGGGACCCAGTACTTC; CDR3 protein: CASSIGIAGGGTQYF; D gene: TRBD2; J gene: TRBJ2-5; clone size: .; V gene: TRBV11-2
CDR3 DNA: TGTGCCAGCAGCCTAGCGGGAGGGGACACAGATACGCAGTATTTT; CDR3 protein: CASSLAGGDTDTQYF; D gene: TRBD2; J gene: TRBJ2-3; clone size: few; V gene: TRBV7-3